This T cell receptor beta chain was recovered during a study of vaccination and CD4 T cells after COVID-19. For the study at large: With a range of 35 to 161, the median interval from diagnosis to drawing post-COVID samples was 85 to 120 days.

The Oncomine TCR Beta short-read assay generated sequence data from the DNA of cultured CD4+ T cells. Genomic DNA from cultured CD4+ T cells was extracted. TCRdb independently ran MiXCR on the PCR reads; one entry per CDR3 protein. The data show about 10,000 distinct CDR3 sequences, with roughly 34% seen just once and 15% held by the top ten. Comments on this clonotype: What it binds is not known.

The treatment is: roughly 11-day PBMC culture with coronavirus spike peptide pools or control peptides (ViraFEST assay). Samples of CD4+ T cells were obtained from the unexposed donor before the COVID-19 pandemic (2011-2018). Fresh medium (containing IL-2) replaced half the medium on days 3 and 7. Sequencing was performed on CD4+ T cells from blood, cultured in vitro. The clonotype was recovered from a human donor in good health.

The CDR3 spells CASSDHMREQYF. The CDR3 coding sequence is TGTGCCAGCTCTGACCACATGAGGGAGCAGTACTTC. The chain joins TRBV18 to TRBJ2-7; D is ambiguous. Trimming shortened V by 6 bases and J by 7 bases, and 13 bases separated the two germline ends. The germline gives CDR1 KGHSH, CDR2 LQKENI. The CDR3 extends over 12 amino acids.